Sequencing of this T cell receptor (beta chain) was carried out in a study of T cell responses to AZD1222 COVID-19 vaccine. Study-wide findings and caveats: Dominant at 160-218 and 743-854, vaccine-associated CD4 TCRs also spanned spike. Mostly white British, mostly female donors; authors suggested clonal diversity may be underestimated. Baseline testing showed seropositivity in only a handful of AZD1222 recipients. Targets within unmutated variant regions were reportedly found for nearly half of spike-specific TCRs.

Looked up from germline, CDR1 is MNHNY and CDR2 is SVGAGI (reference sequence). The CDR3 has 16 residues. Deletions cut 6 bases from V and 4 bases from J, with 19 bases between. Produced via immunoSEQ multiplex PCR; TCRdb's table is partial and in-frame only. The sample holds nearly 95,000 clones, 90% seen once. With regard to this clone: Its matching antigen is unknown.

This receptor was identified in an adult in good health. The genes are TRBV6-6 and TRBJ1-3; D uncertain. Specimen: peripheral blood, collected on day 0 of AZD1222 vaccination. The CDR3: CASSPSGRLPGNTIYF. CDR3 in DNA: TGTGCCAGCAGCCCCTCCGGGAGGCTACCCGGAAACACCATATATTTT.